Each of the 9 T cell receptor beta chains below was sequenced from the same sample in a study of beta chain features in type 1 diabetes. Whole-study results and caveats: Patients with Type 1 diabetes showed moderately but significantly shorter TCRB CDR3s in all four CD4+ subsets.

No antigen has been assigned to these receptors. Sequencing targeted expressed TCRB transcripts, as all isolated RNA had been reverse transcribed. The protocol was immunoSEQ multiplex PCR, while the TCRdb copy is restricted to in-frame clones and leaves out a portion. The table has about 160,000 clones, around 63% seen once. Sequenced: naive CD4+ T cells from blood. Receptors were obtained from a man aged 25 to 40 with type 1 diabetes.

The J gene is TRBJ2-5, the V gene TRBV10-3, with 8 bases identical to TRBD1. The CDR3 totals 14 residues. From germline, CDR1 is ENHRY and CDR2 SYGVKD. The ends lost 4 bases at V and 5 bases at J; junction bases unmatched: 6. The CDR3: CAISGPRGRETQYF. CDR3 bases: TGTGCCATCAGTGGACCCAGGGGGCGTGAGACCCAGTACTTC.

The V call is TRBV29-1, the J call TRBJ2-5; tentatively, D is TRBD1 (6 bases). The V gene lost 4 bases and the J gene lost 5 bases, with 14 bases spanning the gap. Germline assignment: CDR1 SQVTM and CDR2 ANQGSEA. The CDR3 contains 13 residues. CDR3 sequence (DNA): TGCAGCGTTGGGAGACAGGAGGAGGAGACCCAGTACTTC. It encodes CSVGRQEEETQYF.

The chain employs TRBV2 and TRBJ1-4, with TRBD1 identical over 12 bases. Germline CDR1 is SNHLY and CDR2 is FYNNEI. V gave up 4 bases and J gave up 6 bases; unmatched junction bases: 6. The CDR3 covers 16 residues. CDR3 in amino acids: CASSAGTGGRDEKLFF. The CDR3 DNA reads as TGTGCCAGCAGTGCCGGGACAGGGGGCCGGGATGAAAAACTGTTTTTT. Using reference TRBV2 and TRBJ1-4 for the parts outside the CDR3, the full variable domain is EPEVTQTPSHQVTQMGQEVILRCVPISNHLYFYWYRQILGQKVEFLVSFYNNEISEKSEIFDDQFSVERPDGSNFTLKIRSTKLEDSAMYFCASSAGTGGRDEKLFFGSGTQLSVL.

J is TRBJ2-5 and V is TRBV5-1; D is unclear. This CDR3 has 14 amino acids. Trimming cost V 4 bases and J 5 bases, with 15 bases left between them. Germline CDR1 is SGHRS and CDR2 is YFSETQ. For the CDR3, the DNA is TGCGCCAGCAGCCGCCTTGGGCTGAGTGAGACCCAGTACTTC. It specifies CASSRLGLSETQYF.

The chain employs TRBV7-9 and TRBJ1-2, with no clear D. Trimming cost V 6 bases and J 5 bases, with 10 bases left between them. The CDR3 extends over 12 amino acids. Germline CDR1 reads SEHNR; CDR2 reads FQNEAQ (reference sequence). The DNA for the CDR3 is TGTGCCAGCAGTCAAGTGGTTTATGGCTACACCTTC. Its translation is CASSQVVYGYTF.

This sequence joins TRBV5-1 and TRBJ2-3, with D possibly matching TRBD1 (6 bases). This CDR3 region has 15 residues. The V gene lost 0 bases and the J gene lost 4 bases, with 12 bases spanning the gap. Germline V lookup: CDR1 SGHRS, CDR2 YFSETQ. CDR3 region: CASSLVGGGSDTQYF. CDR3 sequence (DNA): TGCGCCAGCAGCTTGGTAGGTGGGGGCTCAGATACGCAGTATTTT.

The sample holds a few counts of this clone. The rearrangement links TRBV30 to TRBJ2-7; either TRBD1 or TRBD2 may fit D (7 bases each). Trimming removed 3 bases at V and 9 bases at J, with 15 bases between. The length of the CDR3 is 12 residues. Germline V gene data show CDR1 as GTSNPN and CDR2 as SVGIG (reference sequence). CDR3 in amino acids: CAWRGSGDRQYF. CDR3 nucleotides: TGTGCCTGGAGGGGGAGCGGGGACAGGCAGTACTTC.

The rearrangement uses TRBV6-6 and TRBJ1-5; D not resolved. Between the trimmed V and J ends, which lost 6 bases and 1 base, there was a span of 4 bases. From germline, CDR1 is MNHNY and CDR2 SVGAGI (reference sequence). This CDR3 contains 12 residues. This CDR3 is CASSWSNQPQHF. CDR3 nucleotide sequence: TGTGCCAGCAGCTGGAGCAATCAGCCCCAGCATTTT.

This clone was observed a single time. CDR3 coding DNA: TGTGCCTGGAGTGTTTTGCGGAGGAACTATGGCTACACCTTC. Protein: CAWSVLRRNYGYTF. V gene TRBV30 combines with J gene TRBJ1-2; D gene unclear. Germline lookup yields CDR1 GTSNPN and CDR2 SVGIG (reference sequence). This CDR3 comprises 14 residues. Between the trimmed V and J ends, which lost 0 bases and 2 bases, there was a span of 10 bases.